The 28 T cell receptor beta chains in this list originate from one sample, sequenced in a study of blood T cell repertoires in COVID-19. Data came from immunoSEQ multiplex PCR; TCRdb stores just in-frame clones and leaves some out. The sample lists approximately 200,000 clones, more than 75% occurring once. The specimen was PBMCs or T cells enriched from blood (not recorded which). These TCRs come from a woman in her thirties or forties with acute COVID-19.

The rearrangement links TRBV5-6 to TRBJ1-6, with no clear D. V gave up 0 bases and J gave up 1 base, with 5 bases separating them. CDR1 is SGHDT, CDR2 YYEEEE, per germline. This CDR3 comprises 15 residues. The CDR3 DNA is TGTGCCAGCAGCTTGGGACTATCCTATAATTCACCCCTCCACTTT. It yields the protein CASSLGLSYNSPLHF.

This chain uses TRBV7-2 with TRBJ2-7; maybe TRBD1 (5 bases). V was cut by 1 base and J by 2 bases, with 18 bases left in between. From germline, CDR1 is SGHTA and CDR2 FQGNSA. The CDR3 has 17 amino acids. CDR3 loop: CASSLDLSTGLAYEQYF. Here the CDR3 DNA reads TGTGCCAGCAGCTTAGATTTAAGCACAGGCCTTGCCTACGAGCAGTACTTC.

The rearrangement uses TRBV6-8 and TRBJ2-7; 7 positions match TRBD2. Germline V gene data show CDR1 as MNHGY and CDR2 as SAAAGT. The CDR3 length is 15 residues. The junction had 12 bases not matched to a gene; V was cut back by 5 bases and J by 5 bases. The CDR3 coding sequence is TGTGCCAGCAGTAGCGGGGCCGCGGCTGGGAACGAGCAGTACTTC. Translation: CASSSGAAAGNEQYF.

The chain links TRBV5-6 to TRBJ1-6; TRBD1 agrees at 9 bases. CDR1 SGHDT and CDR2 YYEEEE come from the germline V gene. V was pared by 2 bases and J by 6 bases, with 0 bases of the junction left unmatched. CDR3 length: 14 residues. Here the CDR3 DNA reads TGTGCCAGCAGCTTACAGGGGGCTAATTCACCCCTCCACTTT. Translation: CASSLQGANSPLHF.

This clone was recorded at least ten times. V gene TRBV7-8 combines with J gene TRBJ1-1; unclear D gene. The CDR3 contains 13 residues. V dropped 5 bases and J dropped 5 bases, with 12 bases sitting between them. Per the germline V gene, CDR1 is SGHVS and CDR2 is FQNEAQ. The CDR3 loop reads CASSPAGLTEAFF. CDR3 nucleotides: TGTGCCAGCAGCCCCGCGGGGTTAACTGAAGCTTTCTTT. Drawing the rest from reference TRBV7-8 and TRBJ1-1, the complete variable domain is GAGVSQSPRYKVAKRGQDVALRCDPISGHVSLFWYQQALGQGPEFLTYFQNEAQLDKSGLPSDRFFAERPEGSVSTLKIQRTQQEDSAVYLCASSPAGLTEAFFGQGTRLTVV.

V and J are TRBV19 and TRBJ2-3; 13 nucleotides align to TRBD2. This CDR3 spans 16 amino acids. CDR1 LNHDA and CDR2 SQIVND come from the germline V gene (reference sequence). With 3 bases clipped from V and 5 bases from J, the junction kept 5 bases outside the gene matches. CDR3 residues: CASSMRLAGGQDTQYF. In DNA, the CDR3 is TGTGCCAGTAGTATGAGACTAGCGGGAGGTCAAGATACGCAGTATTTT.

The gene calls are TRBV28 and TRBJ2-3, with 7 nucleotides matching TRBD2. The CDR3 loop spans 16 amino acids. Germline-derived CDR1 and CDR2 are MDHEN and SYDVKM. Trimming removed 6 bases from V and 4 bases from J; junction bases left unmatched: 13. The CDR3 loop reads CASRGGRGRASDTQYF. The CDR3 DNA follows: TGTGCCAGCAGGGGGGGAAGAGGGAGGGCGTCAGATACGCAGTATTTT.

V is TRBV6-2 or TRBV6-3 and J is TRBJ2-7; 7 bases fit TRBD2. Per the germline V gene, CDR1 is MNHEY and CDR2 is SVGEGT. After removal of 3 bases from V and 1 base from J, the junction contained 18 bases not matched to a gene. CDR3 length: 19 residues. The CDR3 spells CASSYYVEGGPAGSYEQYF. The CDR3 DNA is TGTGCCAGCAGTTATTACGTCGAGGGAGGGCCGGCTGGATCCTACGAGCAGTACTTC.

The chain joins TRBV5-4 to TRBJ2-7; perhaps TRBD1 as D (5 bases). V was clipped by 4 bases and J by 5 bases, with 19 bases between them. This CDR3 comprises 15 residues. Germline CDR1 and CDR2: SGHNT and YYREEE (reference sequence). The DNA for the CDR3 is TGTGCCAGCAGCCCGAGAACAGGTCGAAGGGACGAGCAGTACTTC. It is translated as CASSPRTGRRDEQYF. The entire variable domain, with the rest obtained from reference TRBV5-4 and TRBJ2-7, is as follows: ETGVTQSPTHLIKTRGQQVTLRCSSQSGHNTVSWYQQALGQGPQFIFQYYREEENGRGNFPPRFSGLQFPNYSSELNVNALELDDSALYLCASSPRTGRRDEQYFGPGTRLTVT.

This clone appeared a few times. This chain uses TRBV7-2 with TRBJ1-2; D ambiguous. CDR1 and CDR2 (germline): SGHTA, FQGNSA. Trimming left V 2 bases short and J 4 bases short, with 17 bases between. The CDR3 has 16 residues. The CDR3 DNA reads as TGTGCCAGCAGCTTAAGTTCCGGAGGGTGGGGCTATGGCTACACCTTC. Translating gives CASSLSSGGWGYGYTF.

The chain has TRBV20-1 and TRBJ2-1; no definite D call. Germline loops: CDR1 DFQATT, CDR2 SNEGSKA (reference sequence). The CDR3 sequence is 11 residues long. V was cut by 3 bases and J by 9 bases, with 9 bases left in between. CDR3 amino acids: CSARTGREQFF. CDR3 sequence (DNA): TGCAGTGCTAGGACTGGCCGTGAGCAGTTCTTC.

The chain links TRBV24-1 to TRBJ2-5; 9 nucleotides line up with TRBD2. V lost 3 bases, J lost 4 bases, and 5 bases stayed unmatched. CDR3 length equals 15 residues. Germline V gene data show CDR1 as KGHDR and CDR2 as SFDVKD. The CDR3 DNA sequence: TGTGCCACCAGTGATGGGACTAGCAGACCAGAGACCCAGTACTTC. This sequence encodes CATSDGTSRPETQYF.

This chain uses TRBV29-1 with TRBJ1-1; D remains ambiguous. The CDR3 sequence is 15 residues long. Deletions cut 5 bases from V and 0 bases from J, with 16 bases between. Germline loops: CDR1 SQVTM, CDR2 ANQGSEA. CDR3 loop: CSVYNSFGVNTEAFF. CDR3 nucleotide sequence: TGCAGCGTTTATAATAGCTTCGGCGTGAACACTGAAGCTTTCTTT.

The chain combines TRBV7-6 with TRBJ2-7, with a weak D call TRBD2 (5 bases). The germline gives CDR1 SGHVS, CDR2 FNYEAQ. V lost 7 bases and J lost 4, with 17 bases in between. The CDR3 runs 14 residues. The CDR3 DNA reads TGTGCCAGCAAACCGACGGGCGGCGGGTACGAGCAGTACTTC. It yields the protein CASKPTGGGYEQYF.

The CDR3 spells CASSRLGGAGGEKLFF. Here the CDR3 DNA reads TGTGCCAGTAGTAGGCTTGGCGGCGCCGGGGGTGAAAAACTGTTTTTT. The chain couples TRBV19 to TRBJ1-4; D is perhaps TRBD1 (5 bases). This CDR3 is built from 16 residues. CDR1 LNHDA and CDR2 SQIVND come from the germline V gene (reference sequence). V gave up 4 bases and J gave up 7 bases, with 19 bases separating them.

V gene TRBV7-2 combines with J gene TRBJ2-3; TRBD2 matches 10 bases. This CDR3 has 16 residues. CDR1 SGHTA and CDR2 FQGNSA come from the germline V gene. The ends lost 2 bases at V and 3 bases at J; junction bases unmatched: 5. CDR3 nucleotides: TGTGCCAGCAGCTTACGGAGCGGGGGGGCGACAGATACGCAGTATTTT. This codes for CASSLRSGGATDTQYF.

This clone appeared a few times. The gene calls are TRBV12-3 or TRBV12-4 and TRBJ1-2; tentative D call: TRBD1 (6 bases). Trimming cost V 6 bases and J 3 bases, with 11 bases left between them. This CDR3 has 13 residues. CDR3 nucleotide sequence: TGTGCCAGCAGCGCCGGGACACACTATGGCTACACCTTC. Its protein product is CASSAGTHYGYTF.

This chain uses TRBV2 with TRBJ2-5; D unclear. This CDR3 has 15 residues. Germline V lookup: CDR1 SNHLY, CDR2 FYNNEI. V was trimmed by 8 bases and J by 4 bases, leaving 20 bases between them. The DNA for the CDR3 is TGTGCCAGCCGAACAGAGACAAGTTCCGTAGAGACCCAGTACTTC. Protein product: CASRTETSSVETQYF.

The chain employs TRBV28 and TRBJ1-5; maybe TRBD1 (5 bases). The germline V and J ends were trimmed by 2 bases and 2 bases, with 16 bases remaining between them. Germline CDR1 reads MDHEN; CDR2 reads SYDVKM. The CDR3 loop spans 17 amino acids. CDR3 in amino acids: CASSLRLEGLGNQPQHF. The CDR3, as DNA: TGTGCCAGCAGTTTAAGGCTGGAGGGGCTAGGCAATCAGCCCCAGCATTTT.

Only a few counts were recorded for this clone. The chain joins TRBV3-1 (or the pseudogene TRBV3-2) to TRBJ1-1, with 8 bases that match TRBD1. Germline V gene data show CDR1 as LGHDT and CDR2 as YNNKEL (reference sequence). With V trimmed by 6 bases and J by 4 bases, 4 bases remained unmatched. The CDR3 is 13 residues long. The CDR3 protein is CASRRTGGTEAFF. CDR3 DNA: TGTGCCAGCAGGCGAACAGGGGGCACTGAAGCTTTCTTT.

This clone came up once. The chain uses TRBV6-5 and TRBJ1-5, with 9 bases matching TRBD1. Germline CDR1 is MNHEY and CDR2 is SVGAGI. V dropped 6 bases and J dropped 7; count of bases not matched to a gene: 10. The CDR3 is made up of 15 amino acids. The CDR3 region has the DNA TGTGCCAGCAGCCCGGGACAGGGCCCATGGCAGCCCCAGCATTTT. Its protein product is CASSPGQGPWQPQHF.

The CDR3 DNA follows: TGTGCCAGCAGTCCTAGGGGGCATTTTACCCCCTCTGGGGCCAACGTCCTGACTTTC. It translates to CASSPRGHFTPSGANVLTF. The chain is built from TRBV6-6 and TRBJ2-6; 7 positions match TRBD1. CDR1 and CDR2 (germline): MNHNY, SVGAGI (reference sequence). The CDR3 loop spans 19 amino acids. The V segment lost 5 bases and the J segment 0 bases; nucleotides outside the gene matches: 13.

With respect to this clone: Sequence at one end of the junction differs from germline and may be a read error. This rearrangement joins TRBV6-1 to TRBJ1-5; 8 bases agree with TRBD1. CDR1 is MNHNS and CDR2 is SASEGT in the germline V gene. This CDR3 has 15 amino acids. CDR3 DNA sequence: TGTACCAGCAGTGAACGGGCAGGGGGCGATCAGCCCCAGCATTTT. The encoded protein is CTSSERAGGDQPQHF.

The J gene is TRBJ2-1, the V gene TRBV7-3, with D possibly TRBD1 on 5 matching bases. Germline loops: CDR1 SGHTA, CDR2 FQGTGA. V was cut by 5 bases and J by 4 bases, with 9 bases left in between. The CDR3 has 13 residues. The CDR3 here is CASSLDSYNEQFF. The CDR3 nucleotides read TGTGCCAGCAGCCTAGACAGTTACAATGAGCAGTTCTTC.

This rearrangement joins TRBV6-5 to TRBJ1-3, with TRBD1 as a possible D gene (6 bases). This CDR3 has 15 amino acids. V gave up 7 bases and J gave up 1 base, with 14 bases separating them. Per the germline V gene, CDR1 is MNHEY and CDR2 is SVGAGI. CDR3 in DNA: TGTGCCAGCATTCTCGCAGGGGTATCTGGAAACACCATATATTTT. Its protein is CASILAGVSGNTIYF.

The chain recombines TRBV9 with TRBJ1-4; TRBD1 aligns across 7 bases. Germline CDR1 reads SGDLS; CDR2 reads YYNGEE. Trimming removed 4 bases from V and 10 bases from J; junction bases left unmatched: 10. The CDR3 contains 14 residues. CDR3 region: CASSPQDRQGKLFF. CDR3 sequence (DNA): TGTGCCAGCAGCCCGCAGGACCGACAGGGAAAACTGTTTTTT.

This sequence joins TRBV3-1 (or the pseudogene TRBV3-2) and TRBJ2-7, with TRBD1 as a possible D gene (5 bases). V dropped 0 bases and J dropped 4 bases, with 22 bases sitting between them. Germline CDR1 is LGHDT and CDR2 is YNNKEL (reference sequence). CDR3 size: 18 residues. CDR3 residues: CASSQERGARPTPYEQYF. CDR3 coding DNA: TGTGCCAGCAGCCAAGAAAGGGGTGCCAGACCCACGCCGTACGAGCAGTACTTC.

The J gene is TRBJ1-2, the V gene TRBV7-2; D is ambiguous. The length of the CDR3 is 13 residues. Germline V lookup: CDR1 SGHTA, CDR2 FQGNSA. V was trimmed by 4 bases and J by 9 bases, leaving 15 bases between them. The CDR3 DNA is TGTGCCAGCAGCTCACCTGAGATCATGCGCTACACCTTC. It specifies CASSSPEIMRYTF. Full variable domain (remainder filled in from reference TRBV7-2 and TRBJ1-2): GAGVSQSPSNKVTEKGKDVELRCDPISGHTALYWYRQSLGQGLEFLIYFQGNSAPDKSGLPSDRFSAERTGGSVSTLTIQRTQQEDSAVYLCASSSPEIMRYTFGSGTRLTVV.